The 2 T cell receptor beta chains below were found in one sample sequenced in a study of CD8 T cells in ankylosing spondylitis. TCRdb re-called the 5' RACE reads through MiXCR, storing one row per CDR3 protein. Here the sample spans about 36,000 distinct CDR3 sequences, roughly 13% being singletons. Source material: synovial fluid, either unsorted or a sorted T cell fraction (not recorded which). The receptors here all came from a male donor with ankylosing spondylitis.

The chain employs TRBV2 and TRBJ2-2; D remains ambiguous. The CDR3 contains 14 residues. Germline V gives CDR1 SNHLY, CDR2 FYNNEI. V lost 6 bases and J 3 bases, leaving 11 bases between the germline ends. DNA for the CDR3: TGTGCCAGCAGAACCCTGTCAGACACCGGGGAGCTGTTTTTT. Its translation is CASRTLSDTGELFF.

V and J are TRBV23-1 and TRBJ2-7; weak D call: TRBD2 (6 bases). TRBV23-1 carries the ORF label, with uncertain function. CDR3 size: 14 residues. The V end was cut by 2 bases, the J end by 3 bases, with 11 bases between. The CDR3 DNA reads as TGCGCCAGCAGTCAACGGGGGAATTGCTACGAGCAGTACTTC. Encoded protein: CASSQRGNCYEQYF.